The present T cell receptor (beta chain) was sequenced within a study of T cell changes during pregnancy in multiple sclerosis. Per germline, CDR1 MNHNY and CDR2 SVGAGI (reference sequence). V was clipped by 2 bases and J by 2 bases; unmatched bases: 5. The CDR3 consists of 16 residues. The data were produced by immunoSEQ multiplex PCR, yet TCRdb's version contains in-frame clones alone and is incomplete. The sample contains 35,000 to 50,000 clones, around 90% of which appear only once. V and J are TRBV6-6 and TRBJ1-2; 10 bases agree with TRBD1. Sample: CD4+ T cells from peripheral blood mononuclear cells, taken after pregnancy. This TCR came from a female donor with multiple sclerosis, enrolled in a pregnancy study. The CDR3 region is CASSYGTGVVNYGYTF. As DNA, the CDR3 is TGTGCCAGCAGTTACGGGACAGGGGTTGTCAACTATGGCTACACCTTC.